The present entry profiles one T cell receptor beta chain with its context. This entry is derived from a study of T cells expressing NK-cell markers. In the study overall: Out of eight donors sequenced, seven tested HCMV-seropositive and the remaining one seronegative.

TCRdb re-called the 5' RACE reads; one entry per CDR3 protein, DNA not given. In all, the sample yields about 300,000 distinct CDR3 sequences. The sample comprised blood T cells: a sorted CD56 or NKG2C T cell subset, CD4+ or CD8+ T cells, or bulk PBMC T cells (not recorded which). This clonotype was sampled from a woman aged 18 to 69 in good health.

CDR3 protein: CASSVGNPPAYNEQFF. The chain has TRBV9 and TRBJ2-1. Germline values: CDR1 SGDLS, CDR2 YYNGEE. The CDR3 has 16 amino acids.